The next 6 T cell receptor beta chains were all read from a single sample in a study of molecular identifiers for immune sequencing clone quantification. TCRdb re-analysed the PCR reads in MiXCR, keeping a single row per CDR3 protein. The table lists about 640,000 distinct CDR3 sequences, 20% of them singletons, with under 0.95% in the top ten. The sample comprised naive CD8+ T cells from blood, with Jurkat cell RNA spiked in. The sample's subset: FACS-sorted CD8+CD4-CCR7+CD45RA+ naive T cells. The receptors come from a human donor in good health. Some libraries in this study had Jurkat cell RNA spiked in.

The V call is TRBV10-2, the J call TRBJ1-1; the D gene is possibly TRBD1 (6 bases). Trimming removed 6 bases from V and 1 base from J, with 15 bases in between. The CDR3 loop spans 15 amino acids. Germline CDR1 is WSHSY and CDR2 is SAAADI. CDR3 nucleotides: TGCGCCAGCAGGGCCAGGGGTGGATGGAACACTGAAGCTTTCTTT. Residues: CASRARGGWNTEAFF.

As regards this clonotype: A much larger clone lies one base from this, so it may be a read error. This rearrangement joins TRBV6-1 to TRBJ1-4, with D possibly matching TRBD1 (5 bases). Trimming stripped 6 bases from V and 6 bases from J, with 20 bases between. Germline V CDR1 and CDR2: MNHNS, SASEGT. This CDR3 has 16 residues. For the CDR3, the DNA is TGTGCCAGCAGGAGCCCCGACAGTTCACCGGATGAAAAACTGTTTTTT. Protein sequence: CASRSPDSSPDEKLFF.

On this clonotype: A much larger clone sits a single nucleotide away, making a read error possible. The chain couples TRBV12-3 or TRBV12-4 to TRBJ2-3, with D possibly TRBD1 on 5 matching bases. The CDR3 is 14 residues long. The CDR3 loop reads CAGSTGASTDTQYF. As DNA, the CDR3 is TGTGCCGGCAGTACAGGCGCTAGCACAGATACGCAGTATTTT.

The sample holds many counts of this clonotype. CDR3 coding DNA: TGTGCCAGCAGACCCGATTTAGCGAGCTCCTACAATGAGCAGTTCTTC. Protein: CASRPDLASSYNEQFF. This sequence joins TRBV5-5 and TRBJ2-1; possible D gene TRBD2, 5 bases. The germline CDR1 and CDR2 sequences are SGHKS and YYEKEE (reference sequence). The CDR3 runs 16 residues. The V end lost 5 bases, the J end lost 0 bases, and 15 bases lay between the germline ends.

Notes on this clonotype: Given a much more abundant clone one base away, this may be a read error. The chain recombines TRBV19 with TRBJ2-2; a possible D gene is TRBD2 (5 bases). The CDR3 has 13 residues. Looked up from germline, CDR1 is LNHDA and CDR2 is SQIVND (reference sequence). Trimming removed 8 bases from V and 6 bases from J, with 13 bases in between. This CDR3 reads CASLEGPAGELFF. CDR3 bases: TGTGCCAGTTTAGAGGGCCCGGCCGGGGAGCTGTTTTTT.

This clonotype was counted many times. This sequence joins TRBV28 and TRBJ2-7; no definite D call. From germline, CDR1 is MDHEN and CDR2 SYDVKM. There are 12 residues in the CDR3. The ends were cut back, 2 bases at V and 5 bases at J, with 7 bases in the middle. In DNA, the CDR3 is TGTGCCAGCAGTTTACCCCGGGACGAGCAGTACTTC. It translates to CASSLPRDEQYF.